The T cell receptor beta chain under discussion was sequenced for a study of beta chain features in type 1 diabetes. This clone was seen repeatedly, ten times or more. What it binds is not known. The collection from each donor was one heparinised blood draw averaging about 116 mL. Overall study findings and caveats: Moderate but significant shortening of TCRB CDR3s was recorded in all four CD4+ subsets from Type 1 diabetes patients. At VDJ recombination sites, type 1 diabetes patients had fewer insertions and more deleted nucleotides.

The germline CDR1 and CDR2 sequences are SGHTA and FQGNSA. CDR3 length: 15 residues. V shed 6 bases and J shed 0 bases, with 12 bases lying between them. Reverse transcribing all isolated RNA meant expressed TCRB transcripts were sequenced. TCRdb keeps only in-frame clones here, not all; method: immunoSEQ multiplex PCR. Among some 370,000 clones, 9.6% were seen once, and the ten largest hold about 0.64%. The material sequenced was central memory CD4+ T cells from blood. This receptor was obtained from a man aged 25 to 45 with type 1 diabetes. This sequence joins TRBV7-2 and TRBJ2-1; D is unresolved. The CDR3 nucleotides are TGTGCCAGCAGTCCCTCTCCGAGCTCCTACAATGAGCAGTTCTTC. It specifies CASSPSPSSYNEQFF. The whole variable domain, filled in from reference TRBV7-2 and TRBJ2-1, reads GAGVSQSPSNKVTEKGKDVELRCDPISGHTALYWYRQSLGQGLEFLIYFQGNSAPDKSGLPSDRFSAERTGGSVSTLTIQRTQQEDSAVYLCASSPSPSSYNEQFFGPGTRLTVL.